The T cell receptor beta chain described here comes from a study of blood T cell repertoires in COVID-19. Measured with immunoSEQ multiplex PCR; TCRdb has only the in-frame clones, and not every one. Of around 300,000 clones listed, around 90% are singletons. Trimming removed 1 base at V and 1 base at J, with 10 bases between. This CDR3 contains 15 residues. The germline CDR1 and CDR2 sequences are SEHNR and FQNEAQ (reference sequence). The clonotype was recovered from a man over 45 with acute or convalescent COVID-19. Sequencing used peripheral blood. The chain uses TRBV7-9 and TRBJ1-2; D is perhaps TRBD1 (5 bases). The chain's CDR3 is CASSLGAGLNYGYTF. The DNA of the CDR3 is TGTGCCAGCAGCTTAGGTGCGGGGCTTAACTATGGCTACACCTTC.